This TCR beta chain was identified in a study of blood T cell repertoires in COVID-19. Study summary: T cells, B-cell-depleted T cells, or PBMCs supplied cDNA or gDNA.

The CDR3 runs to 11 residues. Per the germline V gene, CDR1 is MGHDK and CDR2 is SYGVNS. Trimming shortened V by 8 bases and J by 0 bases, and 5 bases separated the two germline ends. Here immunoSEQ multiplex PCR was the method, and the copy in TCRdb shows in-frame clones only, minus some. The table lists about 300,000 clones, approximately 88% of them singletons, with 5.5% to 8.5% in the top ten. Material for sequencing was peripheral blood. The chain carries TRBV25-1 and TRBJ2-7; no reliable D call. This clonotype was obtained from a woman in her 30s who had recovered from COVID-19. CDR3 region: CASSISYEQYF. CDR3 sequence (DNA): TGTGCCAGCTCAATCTCCTACGAGCAGTACTTC.